This T cell receptor (beta chain) was captured in a study of blood T cell repertoires in COVID-19. Study overall: Some COVID-19 samples were acute and others convalescent; all came from the United States, Italy and Spain.

Under the authors' procedure: Reference gene primers were amplified, and this amplification served to estimate nucleated cell counts. The protocol was immunoSEQ multiplex PCR, while the TCRdb copy is restricted to in-frame clones and leaves out a portion. The V and J calls and clone size are taken from that table; D and trimming were inferred from the DNA. This sample carries 300,000 to 350,000 clones, about nine tenths of them seen once, and the ten largest clones take 6.5% to 8%. The CDR3 consists of 15 residues. V was cut by 0 bases and J by 4 bases, with 10 bases left in between. Germline-derived CDR1 and CDR2 are SGHTA and FQGTGA. Seattle-derived patients entered the study during active infection and were followed longitudinally.

The chain carries TRBV7-3 and TRBJ1-5; D is possibly TRBD1 (5 bases). The sample comprised peripheral blood. This sequence was found in a woman in her twenties or thirties with COVID-19, enrolled during active disease. The chain's CDR3 is CASSLTPRANQPQHF. The DNA for the CDR3 is TGTGCCAGCAGCTTAACTCCCAGGGCTAATCAGCCCCAGCATTTT.